The 28 T cell receptor beta chains below were found in one sample sequenced in a study of blood T cell repertoires in COVID-19. Assay: immunoSEQ multiplex PCR; the TCRdb copy retains only in-frame clones and omits some. The sample has a few hundred thousand clones, over 75% seen once. The specimen sequenced was PBMCs or T cells enriched from blood (not recorded which). The source of these receptors is a woman aged 25 to 39 who had recovered from COVID-19.

This chain uses TRBV27 with TRBJ2-5; D is possibly TRBD1 (6 bases). CDR1 and CDR2 from the germline V gene are MNHEY and SMNVEV (reference sequence). The CDR3 spans 13 residues. V dropped 4 bases and J dropped 4 bases, with 10 bases sitting between them. CDR3 protein: CASSYREGETQYF. Here the CDR3 DNA reads TGTGCCAGCAGTTACAGGGAAGGAGAGACCCAGTACTTC.

The rearrangement links TRBV28 to TRBJ1-1; D may be TRBD1 (5 bases). The germline V gene has CDR1 MDHEN and CDR2 SYDVKM. The CDR3 totals 14 residues. V lost 4 bases, J lost 4 bases, and 13 bases lay in between. CDR3 sequence: CASSSQDVRTEAFF. CDR3 coding DNA: TGTGCCAGCAGTTCACAGGACGTTCGCACTGAAGCTTTCTTT.

The V call is TRBV15, the J call TRBJ2-5; TRBD2 matches 7 bases. V shed 3 bases and J 5 bases; nucleotides not matched to a gene: 15. The CDR3 has 17 residues. Germline values: CDR1 LNHNV, CDR2 YYDKDF (reference sequence). CDR3 in amino acids: CATSSAYIGEGPETQYF. The CDR3 DNA follows: TGTGCCACCAGCAGCGCCTACATTGGGGAGGGGCCCGAGACCCAGTACTTC.

The chain uses TRBV5-1 and TRBJ1-5; D remains ambiguous. Trimming shortened V by 5 bases and J by 4 bases, and 16 bases separated the two germline ends. From germline, CDR1 is SGHRS and CDR2 YFSETQ. The CDR3 spans 15 residues. The DNA for the CDR3 is TGCGCCAGCAGTGAGGCGGGAGAAGGAAATCAGCCCCAGCATTTT. Amino acid sequence: CASSEAGEGNQPQHF.

V usage is TRBV4-3 and J usage is TRBJ1-1; 8 nucleotides align to TRBD1. Germline assignment: CDR1 LGHNA and CDR2 YSLEER. The CDR3 consists of 15 residues. Unmatched junction bases numbered 8, after V lost 3 bases and J lost 5 bases. The CDR3: CASSQQGASLTEAFF. CDR3 DNA: TGCGCCAGCAGCCAGCAGGGGGCGAGTTTAACTGAAGCTTTCTTT.

The CDR3 DNA sequence: TGTGCCTGGAGACTCAGCGGGGGGAACCCAGATACGCAGTATTTT. Translated: CAWRLSGGNPDTQYF. The chain has TRBV30 and TRBJ2-3; 9 bases line up with TRBD2. With 3 bases clipped from V and 4 bases from J, the junction kept 8 bases outside the gene matches. CDR3 length equals 15 residues. Germline assignment: CDR1 GTSNPN and CDR2 SVGIG (reference sequence).

V gene TRBV2 combines with J gene TRBJ2-7; 10 bases line up with TRBD1. CDR3 size: 15 residues. Germline V CDR1 and CDR2: SNHLY, FYNNEI. V was clipped by 7 bases and J by 0 bases; unmatched bases: 6. The CDR3 region has the DNA TGTGCCAGCATGACTAGGACAGGGGGCTCCTACGAGCAGTACTTC. This encodes CASMTRTGGSYEQYF.

This sequence joins TRBV28 and TRBJ2-7; D is possibly TRBD1 (6 bases). This CDR3 is 14 amino acids long. Germline values: CDR1 MDHEN, CDR2 SYDVKM. With 4 bases removed from V and 2 bases from J, the gap between germline ends came to 12 bases. The CDR3 loop reads CASSSGQSPYEQYF. The CDR3 nucleotides are TGTGCCAGCAGTTCCGGACAGTCCCCCTACGAGCAGTACTTC.

The chain carries TRBV10-2 and TRBJ1-3, with D possibly TRBD1 on 5 matching bases. Trimming cost V 5 bases and J 0 bases, with 11 bases left between them. CDR3 length equals 15 residues. Germline V CDR1 and CDR2: WSHSY, SAAADI. The CDR3 loop is CASSLTATSGNTIYF. CDR3 coding DNA: TGCGCCAGCAGTCTGACAGCCACCTCTGGAAACACCATATATTTT.

This chain uses TRBV6-5 with TRBJ1-6; 10 bases agree with TRBD1. Germline CDR1 reads MNHEY; CDR2 reads SVGAGI. This CDR3 spans 14 amino acids. V dropped 6 bases and J dropped 7; count of bases not matched to a gene: 3. Here the CDR3 reads CASSGQGGNSPLHF. DNA of the CDR3: TGTGCCAGCAGCGGACAGGGGGGGAATTCACCCCTCCACTTT.

This chain connects TRBV30 to TRBJ2-1; the match to TRBD1 covers 7 bases. V gave up 4 bases and J gave up 3 bases; unmatched junction bases: 3. The CDR3 covers 13 residues. From germline, CDR1 is GTSNPN and CDR2 SVGIG (reference sequence). The DNA for the CDR3 is TGTGCCTGGATGGGGACAGTCTACAATGAGCAGTTCTTC. Residues: CAWMGTVYNEQFF.

The chain combines TRBV30 with TRBJ1-3; 12 bases are a match to TRBD1. Germline V gene sequence: CDR1 GTSNPN, CDR2 SVGIG (reference sequence). The CDR3 spans 18 residues. Trimming at V came to 3 bases and at J to 0 bases, leaving 9 bases not matched to a gene. Here the CDR3 reads CAWSPGQGARSSGNTIYF. The CDR3 coding sequence is TGTGCCTGGAGCCCGGGACAGGGGGCACGAAGCTCTGGAAACACCATATATTTT.

The J gene is TRBJ2-1, the V gene TRBV5-4; maybe TRBD1 (6 bases). Trimming pared 4 bases from V and 7 bases from J, leaving 18 bases between. This CDR3 is 15 amino acids long. Germline V gives CDR1 SGHNT, CDR2 YYREEE (reference sequence). CDR3 residues: CASSPTQDSRNEQFF. As DNA, the CDR3 is TGTGCCAGCAGCCCCACTCAGGACAGCCGTAATGAGCAGTTCTTC. The entire variable domain, with the rest obtained from reference TRBV5-4 and TRBJ2-1, is as follows: ETGVTQSPTHLIKTRGQQVTLRCSSQSGHNTVSWYQQALGQGPQFIFQYYREEENGRGNFPPRFSGLQFPNYSSELNVNALELDDSALYLCASSPTQDSRNEQFFGPGTRLTVL.

This chain connects TRBV7-9 to TRBJ2-3; TRBD1 is a possible D gene (7 bases). The CDR3 has 15 residues. Trimming stripped 6 bases from V and 2 bases from J, with 15 bases between. CDR1 and CDR2 from the germline V gene are SEHNR and FQNEAQ (reference sequence). The CDR3 sequence is CASSSPGGHTDTQYF. The CDR3, as DNA: TGTGCCAGCAGTTCCCCAGGGGGGCACACAGATACGCAGTATTTT.

J is TRBJ2-1 and V is TRBV6-5; TRBD2 is a possible D gene (5 bases). V lost 0 bases and J lost 5, with 5 bases in between. The CDR3 covers 13 residues. The germline V gene encodes CDR1 MNHEY and CDR2 SVGAGI. The CDR3 region has the DNA TGTGCCAGCAGTTACTCGGGAGACAATGAGCAGTTCTTC. As protein: CASSYSGDNEQFF.

V usage is TRBV9 and J usage is TRBJ2-3; 9 nucleotides agree with TRBD2. CDR3 length: 16 amino acids. Unmatched junction bases numbered 6, after V lost 0 bases and J lost 4 bases. Germline V gene lookup returns CDR1 SGDLS and CDR2 YYNGEE. The CDR3: CASSVGSSGVADTQYF. The CDR3 coding sequence is TGTGCCAGCAGCGTAGGGTCTAGCGGGGTTGCAGATACGCAGTATTTT.

The rearrangement uses TRBV13 and TRBJ2-7, with D possibly matching TRBD2 (6 bases). Germline V lookup: CDR1 PRHDT, CDR2 FYEKMQ (reference sequence). The V end lost 2 bases, the J end lost 2 bases, and 10 bases lay between the germline ends. This CDR3 is 14 amino acids long. The CDR3 region has the DNA TGTGCCAGCAGCTTACGCGGGGCCACCTACGAGCAGTACTTC. This gives the protein CASSLRGATYEQYF.

This clone appeared once. This rearrangement joins TRBV3-1 (or the pseudogene TRBV3-2) to TRBJ2-2; D is possibly TRBD1 (6 bases). Germline CDR1 is LGHDT and CDR2 is YNNKEL (reference sequence). This CDR3 contains 17 residues. V lost 1 base, J lost 5 bases, and 17 bases lay in between. DNA of the CDR3: TGTGCCAGCAGCCAAGTTGGTCTACAGGGTCGAACCGGGGAGCTGTTTTTT. This sequence encodes CASSQVGLQGRTGELFF.

The chain carries TRBV19 and TRBJ1-1, with no clear D. This CDR3 contains 16 residues. CDR1 and CDR2 (germline): LNHDA, SQIVND (reference sequence). The V end lost 3 bases, the J end lost 0 bases, and 14 bases lay between the germline ends. The CDR3 is CASSMRNRVLNTEAFF. Written as DNA, the CDR3 is TGTGCCAGTAGTATGCGCAACCGGGTCTTGAACACTGAAGCTTTCTTT.

The genes are TRBV5-3 and TRBJ2-2, with TRBD2 matching 7 bases. TRBV5-3 is labeled an ORF, and its function is uncertain. The CDR3 sequence is 18 residues long. The trim removed 1 base at V and 0 bases at J, leaving 9 bases unmatched. Written as DNA, the CDR3 is TGTGCCAGAAGCTTGCCTAGCGGAGTATCTTCGAACACCGGGGAGCTGTTTTTT. Its translation is CARSLPSGVSSNTGELFF.

This chain links TRBV29-1 with TRBJ2-7, with 7 bases aligning to TRBD1. Germline V gene sequence: CDR1 SQVTM, CDR2 ANQGSEA. V shed 3 bases, J shed 11 bases, and the junction held 7 bases outside the gene matches. This CDR3 is 11 amino acids long. The CDR3 DNA is TGCAGCGTTGACGTTCAGGGGGTAAAGTACTTC. Translating gives CSVDVQGVKYF.

The chain carries TRBV14 and TRBJ1-6; D possibly corresponds to TRBD1 (5 bases). CDR3 size: 15 residues. The ends were cut back, 1 base at V and 7 bases at J, with 11 bases in the middle. Looked up from germline, CDR1 is SGHDN and CDR2 is FVKESK. CDR3 in DNA: TGTGCCAGCAGCCAAGGGACGGGGGGAAATTCACCCCTCCACTTT. This codes for CASSQGTGGNSPLHF.

A few counts support this clone. The chain has TRBV28 and TRBJ2-1; the match to TRBD2 covers 9 bases. Germline assignment: CDR1 MDHEN and CDR2 SYDVKM. CDR3 length equals 15 residues. The V and J ends lost 4 bases and 8 bases, in that order; junction bases with no gene match: 9. The chain's CDR3 is CASSSDLAGGYEQFF. The CDR3, as DNA: TGTGCCAGCAGTTCGGACCTGGCGGGGGGGTATGAGCAGTTCTTC.

The J gene is TRBJ1-1, the V gene TRBV18; tentative D call: TRBD1 (5 bases). Germline V gene sequence: CDR1 KGHSH, CDR2 LQKENI. Trimming cost V 10 bases and J 4 bases, with 16 bases left between them. The CDR3 length is 13 residues. CDR3 bases: TGTGCCACCAACCAGGGCGGTGGCACTGAAGCTTTCTTT. This translates into CATNQGGGTEAFF. The whole variable domain, filled in from reference TRBV18 and TRBJ1-1, reads NAGVMQNPRHLVRRRGQEARLRCSPMKGHSHVYWYRQLPEEGLKFMVYLQKENIIDESGMPKERFSAEFPKEGPSILRIQQVVRGDSAAYFCATNQGGGTEAFFGQGTRLTVV.

This chain uses TRBV10-3 with TRBJ1-1; 9 bases fit TRBD1. CDR1 ENHRY and CDR2 SYGVKD come from the germline V gene. V lost 0 bases and J lost 4; bases outside the gene matches: 6. The CDR3 has 16 amino acids. The CDR3: CAISESMDRGGTEAFF. The CDR3 coding sequence is TGTGCCATCAGTGAGTCCATGGACAGGGGAGGCACTGAAGCTTTCTTT.

The chain has TRBV28 and TRBJ1-4; 7 nucleotides line up with TRBD1. This CDR3 is 13 amino acids long. The germline CDR1 and CDR2 sequences are MDHEN and SYDVKM. V lost 5 bases to trimming and J lost 8 bases; unmatched junction nucleotides: 5. The CDR3 sequence is CASSIRQGEKLFF. The CDR3 DNA sequence: TGTGCCAGCAGTATAAGACAGGGAGAAAAACTGTTTTTT.

The chain employs TRBV7-8 and TRBJ2-1; 12 nucleotides line up with TRBD2. In germline, CDR1 is SGHVS, CDR2 FQNEAQ. V shed 5 bases and J 4 bases; nucleotides not matched to a gene: 21. The CDR3 is 21 residues long. The CDR3 DNA follows: TGTGCCAGCAGCCCCAAGCTGGCTAGCGGGGGGGCCTTCGCCCCATACAATGAGCAGTTCTTC. Residues: CASSPKLASGGAFAPYNEQFF.

This clone occurred a few times. The V call is TRBV28, the J call TRBJ2-3, with 15 positions matching TRBD2. Germline V gives CDR1 MDHEN, CDR2 SYDVKM. There are 19 residues in the CDR3. V shed 4 bases and J 0 bases; nucleotides not matched to a gene: 8. CDR3 DNA: TGTGCCAGCAGTTCCACCGGGACTAGCGGGGGGTGGAGCACAGATACGCAGTATTTT. Its translation is CASSSTGTSGGWSTDTQYF. The variable domain in full, with the rest retrieved from reference TRBV28 and TRBJ2-3, is DVKVTQSSRYLVKRTGEKVFLECVQDMDHENMFWYRQDPGLGLRLIYFSYDVKMKEKGDIPEGYSVSREKKERFSLILESASTNQTSMYLCASSSTGTSGGWSTDTQYFGPGTRLTVL.